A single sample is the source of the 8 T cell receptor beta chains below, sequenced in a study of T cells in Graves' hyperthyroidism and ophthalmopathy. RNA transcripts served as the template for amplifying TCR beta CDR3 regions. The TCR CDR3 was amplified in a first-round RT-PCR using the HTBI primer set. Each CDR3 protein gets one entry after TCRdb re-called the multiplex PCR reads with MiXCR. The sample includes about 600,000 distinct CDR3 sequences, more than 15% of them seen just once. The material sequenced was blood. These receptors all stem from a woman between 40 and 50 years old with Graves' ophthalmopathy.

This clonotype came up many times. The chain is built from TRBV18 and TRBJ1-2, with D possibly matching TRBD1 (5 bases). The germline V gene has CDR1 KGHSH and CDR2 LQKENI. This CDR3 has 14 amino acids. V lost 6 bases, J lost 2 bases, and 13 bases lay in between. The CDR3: CASSSGRQNYGYTF. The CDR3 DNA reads TGTGCCAGCTCGTCGGGACGGCAAAACTATGGCTACACCTTC. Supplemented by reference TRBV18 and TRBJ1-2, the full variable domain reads NAGVMQNPRHLVRRRGQEARLRCSPMKGHSHVYWYRQLPEEGLKFMVYLQKENIIDESGMPKERFSAEFPKEGPSILRIQQVVRGDSAAYFCASSSGRQNYGYTFGSGTRLTVV.

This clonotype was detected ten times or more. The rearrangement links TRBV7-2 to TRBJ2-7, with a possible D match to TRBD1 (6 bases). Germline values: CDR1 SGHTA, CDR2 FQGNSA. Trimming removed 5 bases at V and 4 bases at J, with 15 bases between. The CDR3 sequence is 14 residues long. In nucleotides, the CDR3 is TGTGCCAGCAGCCCCGGACAGATTCCTTACGAGCAGTACTTC. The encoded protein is CASSPGQIPYEQYF.

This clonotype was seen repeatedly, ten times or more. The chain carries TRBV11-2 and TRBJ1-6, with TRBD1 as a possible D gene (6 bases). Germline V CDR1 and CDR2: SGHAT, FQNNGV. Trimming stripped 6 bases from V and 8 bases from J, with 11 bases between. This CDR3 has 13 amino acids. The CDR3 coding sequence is TGTGCCAGCAGGAGGCCAGGGGATTCACCCCTCCACTTT. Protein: CASRRPGDSPLHF.

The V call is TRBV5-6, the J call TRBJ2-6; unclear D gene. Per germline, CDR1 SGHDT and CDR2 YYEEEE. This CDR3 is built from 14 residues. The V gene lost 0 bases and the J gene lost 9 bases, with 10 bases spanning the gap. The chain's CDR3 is CASSLDGPVNVLTF. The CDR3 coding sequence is TGTGCCAGCAGCTTGGACGGCCCGGTCAACGTCCTGACTTTC. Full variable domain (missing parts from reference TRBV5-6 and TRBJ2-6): DAGVTQSPTHLIKTRGQQVTLRCSPKSGHDTVSWYQQALGQGPQFIFQYYEEEERQRGNFPDRFSGHQFPNYSSELNVNALLLGDSALYLCASSLDGPVNVLTFGAGSRLTVL.

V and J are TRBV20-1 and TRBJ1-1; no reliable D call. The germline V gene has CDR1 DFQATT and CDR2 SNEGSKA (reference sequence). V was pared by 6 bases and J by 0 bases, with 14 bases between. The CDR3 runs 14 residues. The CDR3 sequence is CSAKLTTVNTEAFF. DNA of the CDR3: TGCAGTGCCAAACTGACGACGGTGAACACTGAAGCTTTCTTT.

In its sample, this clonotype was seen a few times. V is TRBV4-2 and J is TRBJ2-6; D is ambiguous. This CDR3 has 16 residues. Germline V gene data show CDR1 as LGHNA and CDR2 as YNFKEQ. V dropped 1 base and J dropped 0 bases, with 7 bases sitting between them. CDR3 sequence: CASSQVLNSGANVLTF. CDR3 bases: TGTGCCAGCAGCCAAGTGCTCAACTCTGGGGCCAACGTCCTGACTTTC.

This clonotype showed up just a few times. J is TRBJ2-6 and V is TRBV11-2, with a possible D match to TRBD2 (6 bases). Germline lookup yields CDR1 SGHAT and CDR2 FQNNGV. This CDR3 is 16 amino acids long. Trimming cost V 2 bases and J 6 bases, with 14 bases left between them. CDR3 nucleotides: TGTGCCAGCAGCTTATCTGCAGGGCGGGAGGCCAACGTCCTGACTTTC. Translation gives CASSLSAGREANVLTF. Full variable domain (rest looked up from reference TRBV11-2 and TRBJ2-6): EAGVAQSPRYKIIEKRQSVAFWCNPISGHATLYWYQQILGQGPKLLIQFQNNGVVDDSQLPKDRFSAERLKGVDSTLKIQPAKLEDSAVYLCASSLSAGREANVLTFGAGSRLTVL.

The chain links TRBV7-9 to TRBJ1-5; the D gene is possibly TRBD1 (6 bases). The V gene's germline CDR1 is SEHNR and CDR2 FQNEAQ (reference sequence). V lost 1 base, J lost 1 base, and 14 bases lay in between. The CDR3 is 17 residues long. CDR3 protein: CASSLGQGTRSNQPQHF. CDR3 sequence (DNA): TGTGCCAGCAGCTTAGGCCAGGGGACGAGGAGCAATCAGCCCCAGCATTTT.